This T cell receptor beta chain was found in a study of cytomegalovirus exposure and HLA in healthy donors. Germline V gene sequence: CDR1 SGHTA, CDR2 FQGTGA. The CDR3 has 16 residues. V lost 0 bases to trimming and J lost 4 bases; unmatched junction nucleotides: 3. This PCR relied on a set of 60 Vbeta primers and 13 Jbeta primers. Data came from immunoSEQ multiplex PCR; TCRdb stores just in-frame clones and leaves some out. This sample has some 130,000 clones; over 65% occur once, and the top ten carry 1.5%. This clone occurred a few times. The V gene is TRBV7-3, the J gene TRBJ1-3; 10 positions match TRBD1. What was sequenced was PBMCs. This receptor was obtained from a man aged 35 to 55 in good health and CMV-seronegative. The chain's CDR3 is CASSLTGQGTGNTIYF. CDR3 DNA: TGTGCCAGCAGCTTAACGGGACAGGGGACAGGAAACACCATATATTTT. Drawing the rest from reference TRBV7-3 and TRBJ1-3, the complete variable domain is GAGVSQTPSNKVTEKGKYVELRCDPISGHTALYWYRQSLGQGPEFLIYFQGTGAADDSGLPNDRFFAVRPEGSVSTLKIQRTERGDSAVYLCASSLTGQGTGNTIYFGEGSWLTVV.